The clone carrying this T cell receptor beta chain was observed a single time. Its antigen remains unidentified. The sample is drawn from a study of shared clonotypes between healthy human individuals. Study results and caveats: Genetic and exposure-history diversity was limited by the few donors. Rarefaction revealed incomplete sorted-subset sequencing despite large depth. When naive CD4 clonotypes were compared across a few donors, approximately 5% were shared.

The protocol was immunoSEQ multiplex PCR, while the TCRdb copy is restricted to in-frame clones and leaves out a portion. The sample lists some 2,500,000 clones, 80% to 95% seen once, with roughly 0.34% in the top ten. Each donor was a Caucasian adult residing in Nashville, Tennessee. The sequence came from a young man in good health. Some clones in this sample may be carry-over from other donors' samples. Sequencing used naive CD4+ T cells from PBMCs. Subset denoted: CD45RA+ positively selected.

This CDR3 is CASSTRASQNTGELFF. The CDR3 DNA reads as TGTGCCAGCAGCACCCGGGCGAGTCAGAACACCGGGGAGCTGTTTTTT. The chain uses TRBV9 and TRBJ2-2; D is unresolved. Trimming took 4 bases from V and 1 from J, leaving 14 bases between them. The CDR3 sequence is 16 residues long. Germline lookup yields CDR1 SGDLS and CDR2 YYNGEE.